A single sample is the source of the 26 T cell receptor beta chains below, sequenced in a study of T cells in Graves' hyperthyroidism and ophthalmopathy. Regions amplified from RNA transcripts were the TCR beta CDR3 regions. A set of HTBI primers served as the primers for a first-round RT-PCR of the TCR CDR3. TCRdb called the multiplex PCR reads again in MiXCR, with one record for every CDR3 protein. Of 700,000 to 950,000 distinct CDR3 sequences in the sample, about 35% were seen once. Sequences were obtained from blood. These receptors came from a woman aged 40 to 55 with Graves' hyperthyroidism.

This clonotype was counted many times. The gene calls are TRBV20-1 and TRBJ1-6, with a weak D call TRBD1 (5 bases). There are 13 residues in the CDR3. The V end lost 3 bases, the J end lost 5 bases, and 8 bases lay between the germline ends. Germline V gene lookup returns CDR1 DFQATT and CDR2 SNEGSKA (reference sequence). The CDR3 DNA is TGCAGTGCTAGTCGGGGGAATAATTCACCCCTCCACTTT. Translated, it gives CSASRGNNSPLHF.

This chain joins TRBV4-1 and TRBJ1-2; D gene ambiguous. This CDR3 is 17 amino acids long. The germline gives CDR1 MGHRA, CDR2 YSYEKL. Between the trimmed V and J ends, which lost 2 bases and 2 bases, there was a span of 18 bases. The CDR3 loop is CASSQSSAGLKNYGYTF. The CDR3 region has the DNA TGCGCCAGCAGCCAATCAAGCGCAGGATTAAAAAACTATGGCTACACCTTC.

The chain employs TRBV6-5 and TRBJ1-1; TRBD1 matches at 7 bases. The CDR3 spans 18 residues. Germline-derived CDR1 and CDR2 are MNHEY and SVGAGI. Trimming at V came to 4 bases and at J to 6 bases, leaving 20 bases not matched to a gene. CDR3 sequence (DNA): TGTGCCAGCAGTTCCTCAGCCGGGACAGCCCCTTTGAGAGCTGAAGCTTTCTTT. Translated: CASSSSAGTAPLRAEAFF.

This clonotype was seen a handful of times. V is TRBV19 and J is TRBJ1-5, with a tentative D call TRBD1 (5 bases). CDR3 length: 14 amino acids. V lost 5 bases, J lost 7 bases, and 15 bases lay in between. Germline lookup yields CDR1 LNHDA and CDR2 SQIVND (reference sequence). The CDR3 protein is CASSFRGRGQPQHF. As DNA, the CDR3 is TGTGCCAGTAGTTTTCGGGGGAGAGGGCAGCCCCAGCATTTT.

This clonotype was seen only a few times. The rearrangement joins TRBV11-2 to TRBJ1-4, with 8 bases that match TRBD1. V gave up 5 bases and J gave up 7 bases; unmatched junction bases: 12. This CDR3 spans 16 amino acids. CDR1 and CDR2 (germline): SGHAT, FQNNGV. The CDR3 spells CASSADRGVRGEKLFF. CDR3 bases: TGTGCCAGCAGCGCCGACAGGGGCGTACGGGGTGAAAAACTGTTTTTT.

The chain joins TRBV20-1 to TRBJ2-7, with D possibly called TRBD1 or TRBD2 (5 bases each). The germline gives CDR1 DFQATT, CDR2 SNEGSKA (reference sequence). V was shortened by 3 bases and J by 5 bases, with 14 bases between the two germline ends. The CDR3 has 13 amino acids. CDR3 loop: CSASGAGKDEQYF. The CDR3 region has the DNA TGCAGTGCTAGCGGGGCAGGGAAGGACGAGCAGTACTTC.

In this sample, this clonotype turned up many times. The CDR3 nucleotides read TGTGCCAGCAGTCCCGCAACTAATGAAAAACTGTTTTTT. This sequence encodes CASSPATNEKLFF. The rearrangement links TRBV2 to TRBJ1-4; D not certain. V was clipped by 5 bases and J by 0 bases, with 4 bases between them. Looked up from germline, CDR1 is SNHLY and CDR2 is FYNNEI. The CDR3 loop spans 13 amino acids.

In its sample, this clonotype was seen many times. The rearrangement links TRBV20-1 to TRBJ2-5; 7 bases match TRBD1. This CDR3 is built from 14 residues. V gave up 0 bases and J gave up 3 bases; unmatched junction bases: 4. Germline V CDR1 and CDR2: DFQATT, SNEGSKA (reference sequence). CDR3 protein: CSAREGQVKETQYF. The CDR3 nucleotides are TGCAGTGCTAGAGAAGGACAGGTTAAAGAGACCCAGTACTTC.

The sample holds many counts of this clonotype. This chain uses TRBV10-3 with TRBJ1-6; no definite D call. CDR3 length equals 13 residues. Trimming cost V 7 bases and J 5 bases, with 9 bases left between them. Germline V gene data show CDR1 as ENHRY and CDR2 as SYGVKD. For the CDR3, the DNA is TGTGCCATCAATGGCCTTAATAATTCACCCCTCCACTTT. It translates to CAINGLNNSPLHF.

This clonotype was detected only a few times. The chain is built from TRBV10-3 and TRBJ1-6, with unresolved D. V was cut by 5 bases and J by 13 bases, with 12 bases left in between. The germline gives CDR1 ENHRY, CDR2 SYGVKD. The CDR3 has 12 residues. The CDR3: CAISTTSFPLHF. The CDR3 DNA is TGTGCCATCAGTACGACATCTTTCCCCCTCCACTTT.

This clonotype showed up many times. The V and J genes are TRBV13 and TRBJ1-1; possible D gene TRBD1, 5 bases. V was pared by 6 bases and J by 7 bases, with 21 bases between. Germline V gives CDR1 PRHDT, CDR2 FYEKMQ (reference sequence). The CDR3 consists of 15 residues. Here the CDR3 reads CASSFSRTLTNEAFF. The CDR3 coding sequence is TGTGCCAGCAGTTTCTCCCGGACACTGACTAATGAAGCTTTCTTT.

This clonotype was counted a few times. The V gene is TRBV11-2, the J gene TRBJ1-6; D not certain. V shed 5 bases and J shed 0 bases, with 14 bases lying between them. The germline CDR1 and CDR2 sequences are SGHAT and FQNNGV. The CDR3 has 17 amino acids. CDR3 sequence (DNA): TGTGCCAGCAGCATCCGACTGTCCAGCTCCTATAATTCACCCCTCCACTTT. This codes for CASSIRLSSSYNSPLHF.

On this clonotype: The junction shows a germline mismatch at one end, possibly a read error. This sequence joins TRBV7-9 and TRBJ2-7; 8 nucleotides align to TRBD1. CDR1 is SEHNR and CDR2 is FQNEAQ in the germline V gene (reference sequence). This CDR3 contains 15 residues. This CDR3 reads CASSRDRGGSYEQYF. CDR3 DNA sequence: TGCGCCAGCAGCCGCGACAGGGGTGGGTCCTACGAGCAGTACTTC.

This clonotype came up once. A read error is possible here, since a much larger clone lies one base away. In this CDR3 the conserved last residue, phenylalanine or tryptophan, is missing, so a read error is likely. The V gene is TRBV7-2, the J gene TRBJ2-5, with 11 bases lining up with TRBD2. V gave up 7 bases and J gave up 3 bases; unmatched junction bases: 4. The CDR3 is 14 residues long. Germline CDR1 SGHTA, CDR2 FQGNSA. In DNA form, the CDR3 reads TGTGCCAGCACCCCTAGCGGGGGGAAAGAGACCCAGTACCTC. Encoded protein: CASTPSGGKETQYL.

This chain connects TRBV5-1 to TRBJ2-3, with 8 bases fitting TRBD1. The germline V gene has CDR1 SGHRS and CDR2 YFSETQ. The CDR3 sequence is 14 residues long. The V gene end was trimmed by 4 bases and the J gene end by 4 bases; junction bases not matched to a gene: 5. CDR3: CASSGGQVADTQYF. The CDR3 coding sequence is TGCGCCAGCAGCGGGGGACAGGTCGCAGATACGCAGTATTTT.

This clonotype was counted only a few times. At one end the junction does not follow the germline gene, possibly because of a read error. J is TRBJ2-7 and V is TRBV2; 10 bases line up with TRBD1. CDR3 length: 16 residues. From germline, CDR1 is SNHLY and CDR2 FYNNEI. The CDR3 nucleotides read TGTGCCAGCAGCCACCGGGACAGGGGTTTCCCCTACGAGCAGTACTTT. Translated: CASSHRDRGFPYEQYF.

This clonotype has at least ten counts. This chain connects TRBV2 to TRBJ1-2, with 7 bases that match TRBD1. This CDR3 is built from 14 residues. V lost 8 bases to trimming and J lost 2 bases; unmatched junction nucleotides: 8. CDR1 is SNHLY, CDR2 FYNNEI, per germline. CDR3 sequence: CASGLQGVNYGYTF. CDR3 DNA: TGTGCCAGCGGGCTGCAGGGGGTAAACTATGGCTACACCTTC.

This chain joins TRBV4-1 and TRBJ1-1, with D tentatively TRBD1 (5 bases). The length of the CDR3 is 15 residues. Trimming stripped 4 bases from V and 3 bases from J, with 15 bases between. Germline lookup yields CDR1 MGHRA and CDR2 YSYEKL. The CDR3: CASSLRLGEYTEAFF. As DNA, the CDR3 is TGCGCCAGCAGCCTACGACTGGGGGAGTACACTGAAGCTTTCTTT.

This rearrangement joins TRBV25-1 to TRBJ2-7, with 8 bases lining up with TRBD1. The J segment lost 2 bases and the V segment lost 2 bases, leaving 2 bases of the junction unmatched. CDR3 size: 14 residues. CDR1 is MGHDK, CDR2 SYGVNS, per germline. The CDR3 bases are TGTGCCAGCAGTGAACTGACAGGGGCCTACGAGCAGTACTTC. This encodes CASSELTGAYEQYF.

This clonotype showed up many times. The CDR3 here is CAIGRTSSYEQYF. CDR3 in DNA: TGTGCCATCGGTAGGACAAGCTCCTACGAGCAGTACTTC. The rearrangement joins TRBV10-3 to TRBJ2-7; D might be TRBD1 (5 bases). The germline V gene has CDR1 ENHRY and CDR2 SYGVKD. The CDR3 runs to 13 residues. V was shortened by 8 bases and J by 0 bases, with 11 bases between the two germline ends.

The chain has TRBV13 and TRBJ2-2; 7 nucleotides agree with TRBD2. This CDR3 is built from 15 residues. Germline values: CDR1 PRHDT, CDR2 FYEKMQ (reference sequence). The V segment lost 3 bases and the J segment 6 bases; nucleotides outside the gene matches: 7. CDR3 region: CASSFLLAHAGELFF. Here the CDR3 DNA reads TGTGCCAGCAGCTTTTTACTAGCGCATGCCGGGGAGCTGTTTTTT.

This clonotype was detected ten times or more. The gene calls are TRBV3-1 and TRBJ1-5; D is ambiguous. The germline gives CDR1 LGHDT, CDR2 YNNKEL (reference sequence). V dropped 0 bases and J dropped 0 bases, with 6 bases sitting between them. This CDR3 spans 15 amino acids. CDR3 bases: TGTGCCAGCAGCCAAGATCTGGGTAGCAATCAGCCCCAGCATTTT. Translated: CASSQDLGSNQPQHF.

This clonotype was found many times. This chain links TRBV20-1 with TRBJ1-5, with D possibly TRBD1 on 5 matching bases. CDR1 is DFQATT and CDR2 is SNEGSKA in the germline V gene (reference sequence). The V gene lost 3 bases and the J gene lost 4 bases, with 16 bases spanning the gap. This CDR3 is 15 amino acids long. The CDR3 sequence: CSASSLVGGNQPQHF. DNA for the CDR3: TGCAGTGCTAGTTCTTTGGTCGGGGGTAATCAGCCCCAGCATTTT.

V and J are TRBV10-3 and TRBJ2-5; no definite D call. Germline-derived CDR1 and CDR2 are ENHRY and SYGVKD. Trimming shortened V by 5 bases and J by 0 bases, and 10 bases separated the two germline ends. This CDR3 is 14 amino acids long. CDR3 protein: CAISIGQDQETQYF. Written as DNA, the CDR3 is TGTGCCATCAGTATAGGCCAGGACCAAGAGACCCAGTACTTC.

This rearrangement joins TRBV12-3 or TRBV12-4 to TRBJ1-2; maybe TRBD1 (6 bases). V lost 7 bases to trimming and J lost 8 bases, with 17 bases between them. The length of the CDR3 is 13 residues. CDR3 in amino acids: CASTYGGAEGYTF. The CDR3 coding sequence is TGTGCCAGCACCTATGGGGGCGCGGAAGGCTACACCTTC.

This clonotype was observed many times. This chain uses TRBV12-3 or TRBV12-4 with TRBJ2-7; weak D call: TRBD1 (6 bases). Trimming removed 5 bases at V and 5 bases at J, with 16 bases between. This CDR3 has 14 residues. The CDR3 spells CASSPRDTMDEQYF. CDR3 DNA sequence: TGTGCCAGCAGTCCCCGGGACACGATGGACGAGCAGTACTTC.